The 23 T cell receptor beta chains presented below share a single source sample, sequenced in a study of blood T cell repertoires in COVID-19. Profiled with immunoSEQ multiplex PCR; TCRdb holds only in-frame clones, not every one. The sample shows about 400,000 clones, 88% of them seen only once. The sequencing sample was made of PBMCs or T cells enriched from blood (not recorded which). The receptors were gathered from a woman aged 40 to 50 with acute COVID-19.

The genes are TRBV19 and TRBJ2-7; TRBD1 matches 10 bases. Unmatched junction bases numbered 21, after V lost 4 bases and J lost 6 bases. The CDR3 sequence is 19 residues long. CDR1 is LNHDA, CDR2 SQIVND, per germline (reference sequence). The CDR3 DNA is TGTGCCAGTAGTACTCGATTATTCCCCCGGGACAGGGGACTGTGCGAGCAGTACTTC. Amino acids: CASSTRLFPRDRGLCEQYF.

This clone was recorded only once. The V call is TRBV15, the J call TRBJ1-3, with a tentative D call TRBD1 (5 bases). The CDR3 totals 17 residues. Germline lookup yields CDR1 LNHNV and CDR2 YYDKDF (reference sequence). Trimming pared 1 base from V and 3 bases from J, leaving 16 bases between. For the CDR3, the DNA is TGTGCCACCAGCAGAGGGGTCTTGGGGCAAGGTGGAAACACCATATATTTT. Its translation is CATSRGVLGQGGNTIYF.

This clone was picked up one time. This chain links TRBV29-1 with TRBJ2-1; possibly TRBD1 for D (6 bases). Germline values: CDR1 SQVTM, CDR2 ANQGSEA. V was cut by 4 bases and J by 6 bases, with 16 bases left in between. The CDR3 loop spans 14 amino acids. The CDR3 reads CSVVGQRGANEQFF. CDR3 bases: TGCAGCGTTGTAGGACAGAGAGGGGCCAATGAGCAGTTCTTC.

This chain connects TRBV6-1 to TRBJ2-1, with 15 positions matching TRBD2. The V segment lost 4 bases and the J segment 4 bases; nucleotides outside the gene matches: 11. Germline-derived CDR1 and CDR2 are MNHNS and SASEGT. This CDR3 has 19 residues. The CDR3 sequence is CASSGGLAGGHGKYNEQFF. CDR3 in DNA: TGTGCCAGCAGTGGCGGACTAGCGGGGGGGCACGGGAAATACAATGAGCAGTTCTTC.

The chain carries TRBV5-4 and TRBJ2-2; possible D gene TRBD2, 5 bases. Trimming removed 4 bases from V and 7 bases from J, with 17 bases in between. The CDR3 length is 15 residues. In germline, CDR1 is SGHNT, CDR2 YYREEE (reference sequence). The CDR3 DNA reads as TGTGCCAGCAGCAGCACCCGGGGAATAGGCGGGGAGCTGTTTTTT. It codes for CASSSTRGIGGELFF.

This rearrangement joins TRBV12-5 to TRBJ2-5; maybe TRBD1 (6 bases). The V gene lost 5 bases and the J gene lost 1 base, with 17 bases spanning the gap. The CDR3 length is 16 residues. Germline V lookup: CDR1 LGHNT, CDR2 FRNRAP. This chain's CDR3 is CASGPSIQGPQETQYF. CDR3 DNA sequence: TGTGCTAGTGGTCCGTCAATACAGGGACCCCAAGAGACCCAGTACTTC.

V is TRBV5-4 and J is TRBJ2-3; TRBD2 matches 7 bases. Germline V CDR1 and CDR2: SGHNT, YYREEE (reference sequence). This CDR3 spans 16 amino acids. V dropped 0 bases and J dropped 2; count of bases not matched to a gene: 6. CDR3 amino acids: CASSLAGGGDTDTQYF. CDR3 nucleotides: TGTGCCAGCAGCTTGGCGGGCGGGGGAGACACAGATACGCAGTATTTT.

The chain couples TRBV5-6 to TRBJ2-7; 7 positions agree with TRBD2. Germline-derived CDR1 and CDR2 are SGHDT and YYEEEE. V lost 4 bases, J lost 5 bases, and 9 bases stayed unmatched. The CDR3 contains 14 residues. CDR3 amino acids: CASSPRVTSNEQYF. The CDR3 nucleotides are TGTGCCAGCAGCCCGCGGGTGACTAGCAACGAGCAGTACTTC.

V gene TRBV5-3 combines with J gene TRBJ2-1, with TRBD2 identical over 12 bases. TRBV5-3 is treated as an ORF (open reading frame) with a function not yet certain. Trimming removed 10 bases from V and 5 bases from J; junction bases left unmatched: 10. The CDR3 totals 15 residues. In nucleotides, the CDR3 is TGTGCCGGGGTGATCGGACTAGCGGGGAACAATGAGCAGTTCTTC. This gives the protein CAGVIGLAGNNEQFF.

The chain recombines TRBV2 with TRBJ2-7; TRBD1 matches at 8 bases. Trimming removed 7 bases from V and 2 bases from J; junction bases left unmatched: 4. The CDR3 covers 13 residues. Germline CDR1 SNHLY, CDR2 FYNNEI. The CDR3 reads CASIRDRTYEQYF. CDR3 coding DNA: TGTGCCAGCATCCGGGACAGGACCTACGAGCAGTACTTC. Looking up the rest from reference TRBV2 and TRBJ2-7 gives the full variable domain: EPEVTQTPSHQVTQMGQEVILRCVPISNHLYFYWYRQILGQKVEFLVSFYNNEISEKSEIFDDQFSVERPDGSNFTLKIRSTKLEDSAMYFCASIRDRTYEQYFGPGTRLTVT.

The V and J genes are TRBV6-5 and TRBJ2-2; D gene ambiguous. This CDR3 region has 13 residues. Trimming removed 8 bases from V and 0 bases from J, with 7 bases in between. Germline V lookup: CDR1 MNHEY, CDR2 SVGAGI. As DNA, the CDR3 is TGTGCCAGCGAAACAGCGAACACCGGGGAGCTGTTTTTT. This codes for CASETANTGELFF.

This chain uses TRBV4-2 with TRBJ1-1; the match to TRBD1 covers 8 bases. V was pared by 0 bases and J by 4 bases, with 16 bases of the junction left unmatched. The CDR3 totals 19 residues. From germline, CDR1 is LGHNA and CDR2 YNFKEQ. CDR3 loop: CASSQEPIFVTGVGTEAFF. In nucleotides, the CDR3 is TGTGCCAGCAGCCAAGAGCCCATCTTCGTGACAGGGGTGGGCACTGAAGCTTTCTTT.

The chain recombines TRBV10-2 with TRBJ1-5; 7 bases map to TRBD1. V lost 6 bases, J lost 3 bases, and 14 bases stayed unmatched. CDR1 and CDR2 from the germline V gene are WSHSY and SAAADI. The CDR3 has 17 residues. The DNA for the CDR3 is TGCGCCAGCAGCGGAAAGATCACAGGGGATGACAATCAGCCCCAGCATTTT. Encoded protein: CASSGKITGDDNQPQHF.

The V gene is TRBV19, the J gene TRBJ1-1; no firm D call. V dropped 1 base and J dropped 4 bases, with 4 bases sitting between them. Germline assignment: CDR1 LNHDA and CDR2 SQIVND (reference sequence). The CDR3 is 12 amino acids. The CDR3: CASSIVSTEAFF. The CDR3 DNA follows: TGTGCCAGTAGTATAGTATCCACTGAAGCTTTCTTT.

J is TRBJ2-1 and V is TRBV6-5, with a tentative D call TRBD2 (5 bases). Germline V CDR1 and CDR2: MNHEY, SVGAGI. The CDR3 runs to 14 residues. V lost 6 bases, J lost 10 bases, and 19 bases lay in between. The CDR3: CASRKGSLGEEQFF. The CDR3 DNA reads as TGTGCCAGCAGAAAAGGGTCCCTTGGGGAGGAGCAGTTCTTC.

The chain has TRBV7-9 and TRBJ1-4; D is unclear. The CDR3 consists of 15 residues. Per germline, CDR1 SEHNR and CDR2 FQNEAQ (reference sequence). The V end lost 5 bases, the J end lost 3 bases, and 13 bases lay between the germline ends. The CDR3 nucleotides are TGTGCCAGCAGCCGCGGCGATTTTTCTAATGAAAAACTGTTTTTT. This codes for CASSRGDFSNEKLFF.

With regard to this clone: One end of the junction does not line up with germline, which may come from a read error. The CDR3 is CASSLPGNTEAFF. The CDR3 coding sequence is TGTGCTAGTAGTTTGCCAGGTAACACTGAAGCTTTCTTT. The chain is built from TRBV12-5 and TRBJ1-1; D uncertain. CDR3 length: 13 amino acids. Germline V CDR1 and CDR2: LGHNT, FRNRAP. The variable domain in full, completed from reference TRBV12-5 and TRBJ1-1, reads DARVTQTPRHKVTEMGQEVTMRCQPILGHNTVFWYRQTMMQGLELLAYFRNRAPLDDSGMPKDRFSAEMPDATLATLKIQPSEPRDSAVYFCASSLPGNTEAFFGQGTRLTVV.

The chain links TRBV11-2 to TRBJ1-1; 9 positions agree with TRBD1. Germline V gives CDR1 SGHAT, CDR2 FQNNGV. CDR3 length equals 18 residues. Germline trimming cut 5 bases from V and 6 bases from J; bases unmatched to any gene: 19. The CDR3 DNA sequence: TGTGCCAGCAGCCATAAACGGGGTAGATGGACAGGGGTCGCTGAAGCTTTCTTT. Amino acid sequence: CASSHKRGRWTGVAEAFF.

The chain has TRBV11-2 and TRBJ2-7; 7 nucleotides agree with TRBD2. CDR1 and CDR2 from the germline V gene are SGHAT and FQNNGV. The CDR3 has 14 residues. After removal of 5 bases from V and 7 bases from J, the junction contained 11 bases not matched to a gene. The CDR3 loop is CASSPTGGTWEQYF. CDR3 sequence (DNA): TGTGCCAGCAGCCCCACCGGGGGGACGTGGGAGCAGTACTTC. The whole variable domain, remainder taken from reference TRBV11-2 and TRBJ2-7, is EAGVAQSPRYKIIEKRQSVAFWCNPISGHATLYWYQQILGQGPKLLIQFQNNGVVDDSQLPKDRFSAERLKGVDSTLKIQPAKLEDSAVYLCASSPTGGTWEQYFGPGTRLTVT.

J is TRBJ1-1 and V is TRBV12-3 or TRBV12-4; TRBD1 matches 8 bases. V trimming: 5 bases; J trimming: 6 bases; junction bases outside the gene matches: 5. This CDR3 has 13 residues. CDR3 sequence reads: CASSPQGASEAFF. The CDR3 region has the DNA TGTGCCAGCAGTCCCCAGGGGGCCTCTGAAGCTTTCTTT.

In this sample, this clone turned up once. V is TRBV7-5 and J is TRBJ2-3; no DNA check was done on the table's D call, TRBD1. TRBV7-5 is designated a pseudogene. This CDR3 is 14 amino acids long. The CDR3, as DNA: TGTGCCAGAAGCCCCGACAGGAACACAGATACGCAGTATTTT. This codes for CARSPDRNTDTQYF.

This clone came up once. The CDR3 loop is CASSRDGQGADYGYTF. The CDR3 bases are TGTGCCAGCAGCCGAGATGGACAGGGGGCGGACTATGGCTACACCTTC. The V call is TRBV3-1 (or the pseudogene TRBV3-2), the J call TRBJ1-2; TRBD1 agrees at 11 bases. The germline V gene encodes CDR1 LGHDT and CDR2 YNNKEL (reference sequence). V trimming: 4 bases; J trimming: 3 bases; junction bases outside the gene matches: 7. The CDR3 is made up of 16 amino acids.

The chain couples TRBV5-6 to TRBJ2-5, with TRBD2 as a possible D gene (5 bases). The CDR3 loop spans 13 amino acids. Germline CDR1 and CDR2: SGHDT and YYEEEE. Trimming removed 2 bases at V and 5 bases at J, with 10 bases between. This CDR3 reads CASSLPAAETQYF. CDR3 sequence (DNA): TGTGCCAGCAGCTTACCAGCGGCGGAGACCCAGTACTTC.